This T cell receptor beta chain was sequenced for a study of T cell responses to AZD1222 COVID-19 vaccine. Across the study: Researchers grouped second doses given at about 4 or about 12 weeks into one pool.

Regarding this clone: What it binds is not known.

Sequenced by immunoSEQ multiplex PCR; TCRdb stores in-frame clones only, minus some. There are about 130,000 clones in the sample; around 86% occur only once, and 6.3% lies in the top ten. General observations from the study: The donor group comprised mostly white British people and more females; the analysis possibly underestimated clonal diversity. Dominant CD4 TCR responses targeted spike regions 160-218 and 743-854.

Sequencing used peripheral blood, obtained on day 0 of AZD1222 vaccination. The clonotype originates from an adult in good health.

The CDR3 DNA is TGTGCCAGCAGTTACCGTCGGGTGGAGTATGGCTACACCTTC. Its protein product is CASSYRRVEYGYTF. The chain combines TRBV6-5 with TRBJ1-2; no firm D call. Between the trimmed V and J ends, which lost 2 bases and 5 bases, there was a span of 12 bases. The germline V gene encodes CDR1 MNHEY and CDR2 SVGAGI. The CDR3 sequence is 14 residues long.